This T cell receptor (beta chain) was obtained from a study of blood T cell repertoires in COVID-19. Study in general: Samples representing acute and convalescent COVID-19 were sourced from the United States, Italy and Spain. T cells, B-cell-depleted T cells, or PBMCs provided the cDNA or gDNA that served as material.

Methods used by the authors: Scientists estimated how many nucleated cells there were by amplifying reference gene primers. Assay used: immunoSEQ multiplex PCR; TCRdb lists only in-frame clones, some missing. V, J and clone size are those of that table, while D and trimming were read from the DNA. The repertoire holds 200,000 to 250,000 clones, with roughly 80% as singletons. The CDR3 has 15 residues. V trimming: 6 bases; J trimming: 0 bases; junction bases outside the gene matches: 8. Germline lookup yields CDR1 SQVTM and CDR2 ANQGSEA. This clonotype originated in a woman in her 70s with acute or convalescent COVID-19. The sample consisted of peripheral blood. The rearrangement links TRBV29-1 to TRBJ2-3; the match to TRBD2 covers 8 bases. The CDR3 loop is CSVLDGGRSTDTQYF. The CDR3 region has the DNA TGCAGCGTCCTTGACGGCGGGAGGAGCACAGATACGCAGTATTTT.